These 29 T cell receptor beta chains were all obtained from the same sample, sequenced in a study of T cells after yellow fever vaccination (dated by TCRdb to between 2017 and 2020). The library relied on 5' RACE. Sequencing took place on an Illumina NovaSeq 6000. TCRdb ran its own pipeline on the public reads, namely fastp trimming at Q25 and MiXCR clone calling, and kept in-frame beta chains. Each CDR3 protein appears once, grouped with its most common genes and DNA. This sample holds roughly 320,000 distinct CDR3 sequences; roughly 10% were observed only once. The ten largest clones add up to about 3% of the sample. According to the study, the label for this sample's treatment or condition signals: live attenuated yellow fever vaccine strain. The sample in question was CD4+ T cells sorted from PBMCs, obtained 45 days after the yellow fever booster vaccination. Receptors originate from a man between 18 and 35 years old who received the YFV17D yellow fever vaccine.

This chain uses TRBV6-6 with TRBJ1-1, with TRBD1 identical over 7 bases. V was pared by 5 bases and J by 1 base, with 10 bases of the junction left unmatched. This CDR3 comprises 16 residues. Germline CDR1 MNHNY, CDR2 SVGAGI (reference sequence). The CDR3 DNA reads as TGTGCCAGCAGTAACAAACAGGGGCGAGGGAACACTGAAGCTTTCTTT. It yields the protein CASSNKQGRGNTEAFF.

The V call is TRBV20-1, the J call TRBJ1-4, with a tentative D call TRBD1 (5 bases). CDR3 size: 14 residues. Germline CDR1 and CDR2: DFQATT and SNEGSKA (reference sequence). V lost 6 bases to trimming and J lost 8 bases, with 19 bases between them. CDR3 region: CSASPGTRREKLFF. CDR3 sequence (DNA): TGCAGTGCCTCCCCCGGGACCCGACGAGAAAAACTGTTTTTT.

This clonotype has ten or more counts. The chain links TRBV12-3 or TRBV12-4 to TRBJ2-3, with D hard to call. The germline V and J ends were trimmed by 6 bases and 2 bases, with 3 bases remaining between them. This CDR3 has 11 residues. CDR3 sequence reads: CASRITDTQYF. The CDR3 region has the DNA TGTGCCAGCAGGATCACAGATACGCAGTATTTT.

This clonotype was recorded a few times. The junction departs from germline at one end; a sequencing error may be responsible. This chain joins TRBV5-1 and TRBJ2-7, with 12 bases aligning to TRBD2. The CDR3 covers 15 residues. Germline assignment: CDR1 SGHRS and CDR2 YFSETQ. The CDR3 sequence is CASSSNPLAGGPGNF. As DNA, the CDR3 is TGCGCCAGCAGCTCGAACCCTCTAGCGGGGGGGCCAGGGAACTTC.

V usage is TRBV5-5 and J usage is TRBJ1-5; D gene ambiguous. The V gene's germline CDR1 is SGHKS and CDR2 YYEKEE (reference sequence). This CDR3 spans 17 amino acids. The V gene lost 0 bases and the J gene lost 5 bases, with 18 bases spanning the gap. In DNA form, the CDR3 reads TGTGCCAGCAGCTTGGTTCCCCAGCAGGCTACCTATCAGCCCCAGCATTTT. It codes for CASSLVPQQATYQPQHF. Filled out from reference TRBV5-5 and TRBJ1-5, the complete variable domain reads DAGVTQSPTHLIKTRGQQVTLRCSPISGHKSVSWYQQVLGQGPQFIFQYYEKEERGRGNFPDRFSARQFPNYSSELNVNALLLGDSALYLCASSLVPQQATYQPQHFGDGTRLSIL.

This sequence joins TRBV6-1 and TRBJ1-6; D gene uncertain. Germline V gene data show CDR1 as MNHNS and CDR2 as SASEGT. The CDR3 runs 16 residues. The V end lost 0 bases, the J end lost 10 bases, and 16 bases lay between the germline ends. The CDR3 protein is CASSEAIGSSGSPLHF. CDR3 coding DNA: TGTGCCAGCAGTGAAGCGATAGGCAGCTCGGGGTCACCCCTCCACTTT.

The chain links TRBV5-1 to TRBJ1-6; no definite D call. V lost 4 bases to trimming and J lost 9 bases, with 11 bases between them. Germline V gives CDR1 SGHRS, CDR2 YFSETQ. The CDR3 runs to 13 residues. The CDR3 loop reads CASSAQSSSPLHF. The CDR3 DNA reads TGCGCCAGCAGCGCCCAAAGTAGTTCACCCCTCCACTTT.

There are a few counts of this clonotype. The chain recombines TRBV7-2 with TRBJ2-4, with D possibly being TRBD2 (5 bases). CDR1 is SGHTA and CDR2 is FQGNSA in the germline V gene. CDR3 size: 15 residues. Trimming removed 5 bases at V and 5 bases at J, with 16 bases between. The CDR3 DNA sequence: TGTGCCAGCAGCCCCTCCGAGGGCGCCCAAAACATTCAGTACTTC. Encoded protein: CASSPSEGAQNIQYF.

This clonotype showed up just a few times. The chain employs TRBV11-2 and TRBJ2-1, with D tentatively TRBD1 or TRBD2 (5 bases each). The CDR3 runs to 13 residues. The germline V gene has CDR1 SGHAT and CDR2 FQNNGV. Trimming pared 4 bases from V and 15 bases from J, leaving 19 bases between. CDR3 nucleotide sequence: TGTGCCAGCAGCTCCGACGTCGGGACGTTCCGGTTCTTC. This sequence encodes CASSSDVGTFRFF.

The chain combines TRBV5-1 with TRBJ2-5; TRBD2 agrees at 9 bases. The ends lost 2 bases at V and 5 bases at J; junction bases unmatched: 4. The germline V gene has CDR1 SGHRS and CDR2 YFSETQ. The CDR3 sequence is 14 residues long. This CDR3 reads CASSLGTSWETQYF. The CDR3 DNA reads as TGCGCCAGCAGCTTAGGGACTAGCTGGGAGACCCAGTACTTC. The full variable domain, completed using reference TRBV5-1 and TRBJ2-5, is KAGVTQTPRYLIKTRGQQVTLSCSPISGHRSVSWYQQTPGQGLQFLFEYFSETQRNKGNFPGRFSGRQFSNSRSEMNVSTLELGDSALYLCASSLGTSWETQYFGPGTRLLVL.

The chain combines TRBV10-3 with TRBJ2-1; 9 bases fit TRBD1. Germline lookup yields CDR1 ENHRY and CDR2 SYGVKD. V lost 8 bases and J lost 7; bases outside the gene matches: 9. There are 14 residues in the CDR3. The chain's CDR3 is CAIGPGQGLNEQFF. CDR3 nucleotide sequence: TGTGCCATCGGCCCGGGACAGGGTTTAAATGAGCAGTTCTTC.

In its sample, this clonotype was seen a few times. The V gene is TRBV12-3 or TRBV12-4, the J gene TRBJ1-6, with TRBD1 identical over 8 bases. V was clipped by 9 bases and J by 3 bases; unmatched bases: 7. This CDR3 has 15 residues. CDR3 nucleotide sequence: TGTGCCAGTGGGGACAGGTCTCTCTATAATTCACCCCTCCACTTT. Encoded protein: CASGDRSLYNSPLHF.

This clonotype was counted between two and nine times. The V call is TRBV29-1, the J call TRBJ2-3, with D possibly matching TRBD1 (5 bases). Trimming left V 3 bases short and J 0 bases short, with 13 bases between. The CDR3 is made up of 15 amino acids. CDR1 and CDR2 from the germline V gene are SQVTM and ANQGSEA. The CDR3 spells CSVDGEDTSTDTQYF. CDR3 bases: TGCAGCGTTGACGGCGAGGACACCAGCACAGATACGCAGTATTTT.

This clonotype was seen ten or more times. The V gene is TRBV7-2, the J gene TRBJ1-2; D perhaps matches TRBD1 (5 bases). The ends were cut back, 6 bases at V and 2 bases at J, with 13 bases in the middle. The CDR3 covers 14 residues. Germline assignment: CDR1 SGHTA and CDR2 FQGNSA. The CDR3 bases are TGTGCCAGCAGATTGGGGGACCGAAACTATGGCTACACCTTC. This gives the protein CASRLGDRNYGYTF.

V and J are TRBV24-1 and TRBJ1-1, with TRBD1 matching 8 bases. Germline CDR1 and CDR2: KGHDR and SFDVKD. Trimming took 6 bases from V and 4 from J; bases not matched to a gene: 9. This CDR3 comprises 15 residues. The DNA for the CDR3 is TGTGCCACCAGTTCCGGCAGGGGGCCCGGCACTGAAGCTTTCTTT. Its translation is CATSSGRGPGTEAFF.

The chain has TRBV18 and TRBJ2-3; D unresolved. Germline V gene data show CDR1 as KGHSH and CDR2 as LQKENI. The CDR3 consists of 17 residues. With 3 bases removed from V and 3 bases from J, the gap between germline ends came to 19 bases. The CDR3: CASSPSPGPPITDTQYF. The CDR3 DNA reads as TGTGCCAGCTCACCCAGCCCGGGCCCCCCGATAACAGATACGCAGTATTTT.

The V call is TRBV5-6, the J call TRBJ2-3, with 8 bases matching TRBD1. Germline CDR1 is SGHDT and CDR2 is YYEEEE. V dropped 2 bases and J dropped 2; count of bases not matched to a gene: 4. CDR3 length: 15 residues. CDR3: CASSFWTGITDTQYF. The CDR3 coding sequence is TGTGCCAGCAGCTTCTGGACAGGGATCACAGATACGCAGTATTTT.

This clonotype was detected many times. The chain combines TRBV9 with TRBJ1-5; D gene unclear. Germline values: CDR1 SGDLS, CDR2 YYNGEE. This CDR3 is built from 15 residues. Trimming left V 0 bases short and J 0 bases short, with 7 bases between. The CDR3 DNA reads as TGTGCCAGCAGCGTAGGGGGTAATAGCAATCAGCCCCAGCATTTT. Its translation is CASSVGGNSNQPQHF.

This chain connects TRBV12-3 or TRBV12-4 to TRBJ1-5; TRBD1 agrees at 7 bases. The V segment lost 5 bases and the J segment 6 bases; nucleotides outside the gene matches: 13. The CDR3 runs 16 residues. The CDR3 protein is CASSRGTGVVGQPQHF. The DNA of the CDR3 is TGTGCCAGCAGTAGAGGTACAGGGGTTGTGGGTCAGCCCCAGCATTTT.

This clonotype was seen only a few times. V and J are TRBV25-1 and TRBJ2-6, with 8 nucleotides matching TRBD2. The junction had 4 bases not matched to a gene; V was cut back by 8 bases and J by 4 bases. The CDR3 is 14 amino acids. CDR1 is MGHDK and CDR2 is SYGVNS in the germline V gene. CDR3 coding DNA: TGTGCCAGCCGGGGGGGACCCGGGGCCAACGTCCTGACTTTC. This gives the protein CASRGGPGANVLTF.

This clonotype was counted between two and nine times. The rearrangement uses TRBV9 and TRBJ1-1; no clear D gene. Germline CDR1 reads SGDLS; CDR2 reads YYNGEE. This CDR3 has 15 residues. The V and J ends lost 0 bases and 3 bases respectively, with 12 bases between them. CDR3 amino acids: CASSVGRVVDTEAFF. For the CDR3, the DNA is TGTGCCAGCAGCGTAGGGAGGGTCGTCGACACTGAAGCTTTCTTT.

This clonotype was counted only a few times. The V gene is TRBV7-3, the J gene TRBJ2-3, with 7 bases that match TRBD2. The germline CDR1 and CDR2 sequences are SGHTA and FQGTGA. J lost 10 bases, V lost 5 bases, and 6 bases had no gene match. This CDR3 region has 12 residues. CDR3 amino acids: CASSRAGDAQYF. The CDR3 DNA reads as TGTGCCAGCAGCCGGGCGGGGGACGCGCAGTATTTT.

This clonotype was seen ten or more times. In DNA form, the CDR3 reads TGTGCCAGCAGCTGGATCTTACAAGAGACCCAGTACTTC. Translating it yields CASSWILQETQYF. The J gene is TRBJ2-5, the V gene TRBV7-2; D call uncertain. Trimming removed 4 bases at V and 2 bases at J, with 8 bases between. Germline CDR1 is SGHTA and CDR2 is FQGNSA. This CDR3 is 13 amino acids long.

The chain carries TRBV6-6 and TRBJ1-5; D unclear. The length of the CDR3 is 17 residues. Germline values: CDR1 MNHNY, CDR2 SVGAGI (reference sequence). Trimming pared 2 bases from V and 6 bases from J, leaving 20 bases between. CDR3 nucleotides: TGTGCCAGCAGTTACCAAAACGAGAGACGGTTCGGTCAGCCCCAGCATTTT. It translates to CASSYQNERRFGQPQHF.

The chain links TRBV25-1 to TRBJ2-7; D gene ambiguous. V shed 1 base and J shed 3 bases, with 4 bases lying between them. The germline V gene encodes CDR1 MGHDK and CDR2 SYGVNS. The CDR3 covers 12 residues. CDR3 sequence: CASSESGYEQYV. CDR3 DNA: TGTGCCAGCAGTGAATCAGGCTACGAGCAGTACGTC.

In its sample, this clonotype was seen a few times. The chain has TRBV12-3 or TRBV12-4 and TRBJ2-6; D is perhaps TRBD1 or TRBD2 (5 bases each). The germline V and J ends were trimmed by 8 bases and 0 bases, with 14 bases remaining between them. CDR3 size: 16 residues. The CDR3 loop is CASAMAGSSGANVLTF. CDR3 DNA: TGTGCCAGCGCCATGGCAGGGAGCTCTGGGGCCAACGTCCTGACTTTC.

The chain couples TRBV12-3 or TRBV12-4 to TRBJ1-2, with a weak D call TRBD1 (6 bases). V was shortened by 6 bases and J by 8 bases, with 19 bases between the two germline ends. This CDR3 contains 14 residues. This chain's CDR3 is CASSRPGAIWGYTF. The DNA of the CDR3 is TGTGCCAGCAGCCGTCCGGGGGCGATCTGGGGCTACACCTTC.

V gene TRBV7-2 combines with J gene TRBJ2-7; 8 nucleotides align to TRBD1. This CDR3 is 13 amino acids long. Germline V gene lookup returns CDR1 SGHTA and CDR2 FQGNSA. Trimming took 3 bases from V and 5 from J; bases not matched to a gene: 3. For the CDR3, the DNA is TGTGCCAGCAGCTTTGACAGGGGCAACGAGCAGTACGTC. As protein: CASSFDRGNEQYV.

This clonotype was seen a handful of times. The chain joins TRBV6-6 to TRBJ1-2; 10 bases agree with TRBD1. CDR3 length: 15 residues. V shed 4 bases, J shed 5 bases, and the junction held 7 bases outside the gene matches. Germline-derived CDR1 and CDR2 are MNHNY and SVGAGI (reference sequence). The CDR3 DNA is TGTGCCAGCAGTTCGGGACAGGGGAGGTGGTATGGCTACACCTTC. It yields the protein CASSSGQGRWYGYTF.